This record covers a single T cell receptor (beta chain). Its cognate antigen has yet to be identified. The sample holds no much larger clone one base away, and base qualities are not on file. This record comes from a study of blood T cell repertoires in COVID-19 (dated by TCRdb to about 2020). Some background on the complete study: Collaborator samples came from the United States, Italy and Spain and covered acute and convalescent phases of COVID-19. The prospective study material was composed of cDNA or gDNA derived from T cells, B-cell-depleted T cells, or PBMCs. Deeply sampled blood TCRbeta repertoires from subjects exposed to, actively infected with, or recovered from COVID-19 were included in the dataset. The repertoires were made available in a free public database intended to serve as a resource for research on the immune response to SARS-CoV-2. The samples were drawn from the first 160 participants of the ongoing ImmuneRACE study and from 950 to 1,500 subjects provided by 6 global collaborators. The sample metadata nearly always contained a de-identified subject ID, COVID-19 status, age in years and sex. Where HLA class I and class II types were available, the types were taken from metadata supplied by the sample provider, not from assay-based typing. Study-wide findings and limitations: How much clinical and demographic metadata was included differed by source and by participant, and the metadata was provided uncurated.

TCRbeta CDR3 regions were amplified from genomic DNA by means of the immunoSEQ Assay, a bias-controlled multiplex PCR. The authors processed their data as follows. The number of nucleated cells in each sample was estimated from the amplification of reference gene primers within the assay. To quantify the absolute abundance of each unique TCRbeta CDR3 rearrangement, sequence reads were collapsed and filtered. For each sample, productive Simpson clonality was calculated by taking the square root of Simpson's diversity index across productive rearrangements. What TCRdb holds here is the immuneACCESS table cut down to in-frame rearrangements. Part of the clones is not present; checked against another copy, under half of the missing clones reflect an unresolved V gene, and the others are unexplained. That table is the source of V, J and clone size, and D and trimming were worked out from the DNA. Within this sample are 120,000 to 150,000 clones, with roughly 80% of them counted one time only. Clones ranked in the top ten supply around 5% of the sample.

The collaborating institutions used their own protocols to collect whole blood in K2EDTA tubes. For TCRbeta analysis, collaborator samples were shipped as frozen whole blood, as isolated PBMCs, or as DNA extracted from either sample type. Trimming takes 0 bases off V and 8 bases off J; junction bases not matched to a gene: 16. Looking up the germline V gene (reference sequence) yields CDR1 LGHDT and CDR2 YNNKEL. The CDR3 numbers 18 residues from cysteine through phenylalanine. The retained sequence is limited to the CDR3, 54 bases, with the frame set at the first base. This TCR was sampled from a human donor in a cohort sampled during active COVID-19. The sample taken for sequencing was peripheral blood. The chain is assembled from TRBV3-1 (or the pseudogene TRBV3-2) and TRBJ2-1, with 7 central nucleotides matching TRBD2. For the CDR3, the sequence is CASSQDRGGTTSRDEQFF. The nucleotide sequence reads TGTGCCAGCAGCCAAGATAGGGGCGGGACTACCAGCCGGGATGAGCAGTTCTTC.